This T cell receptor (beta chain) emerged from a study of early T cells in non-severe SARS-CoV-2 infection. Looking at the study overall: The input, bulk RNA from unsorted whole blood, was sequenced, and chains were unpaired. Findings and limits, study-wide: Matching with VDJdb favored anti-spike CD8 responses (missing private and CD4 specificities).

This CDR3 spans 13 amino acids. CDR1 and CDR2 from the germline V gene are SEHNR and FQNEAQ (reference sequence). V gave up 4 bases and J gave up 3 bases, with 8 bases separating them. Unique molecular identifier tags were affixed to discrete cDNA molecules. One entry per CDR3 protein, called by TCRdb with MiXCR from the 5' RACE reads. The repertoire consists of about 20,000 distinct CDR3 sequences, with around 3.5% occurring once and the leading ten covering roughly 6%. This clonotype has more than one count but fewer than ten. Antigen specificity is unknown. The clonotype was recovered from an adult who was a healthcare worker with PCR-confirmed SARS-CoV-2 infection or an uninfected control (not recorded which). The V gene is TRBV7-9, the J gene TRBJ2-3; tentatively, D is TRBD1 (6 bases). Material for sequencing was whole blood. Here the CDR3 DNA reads TGTGCCAGCAGCTACAGGGAGACAGATACGCAGTATTTT. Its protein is CASSYRETDTQYF.